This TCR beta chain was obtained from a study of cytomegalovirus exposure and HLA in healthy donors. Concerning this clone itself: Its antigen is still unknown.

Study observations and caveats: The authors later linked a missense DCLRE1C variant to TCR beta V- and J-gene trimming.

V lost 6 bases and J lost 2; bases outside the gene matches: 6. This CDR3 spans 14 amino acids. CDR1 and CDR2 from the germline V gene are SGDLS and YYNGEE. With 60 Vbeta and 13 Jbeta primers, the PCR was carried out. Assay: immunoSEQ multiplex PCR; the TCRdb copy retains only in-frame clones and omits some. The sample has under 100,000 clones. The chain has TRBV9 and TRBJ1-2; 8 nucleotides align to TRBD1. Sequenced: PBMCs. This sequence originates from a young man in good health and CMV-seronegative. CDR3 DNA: TGTGCCAGCACCCGCGGACAGGGAAACTATGGCTACACCTTC. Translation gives CASTRGQGNYGYTF.